One sample yielded the 10 T cell receptor beta chains listed below, sequenced in a study of blood T cell repertoires in COVID-19. Here immunoSEQ multiplex PCR was the method, and the copy in TCRdb shows in-frame clones only, minus some. This table has around 250,000 clones, 65% to 85% appearing once. The sequencing sample was made of PBMCs or T cells enriched from blood (not recorded which). These TCRs come from a man in his fifties or sixties who had recovered from COVID-19.

This rearrangement joins TRBV6-5 to TRBJ2-5, with no clear D. Between the trimmed V and J ends, which lost 6 bases and 5 bases, there was a span of 10 bases. The CDR3 covers 12 residues. Germline V CDR1 and CDR2: MNHEY, SVGAGI. CDR3 DNA sequence: TGTGCCAGCAGACCCAGATGGGAGACCCAGTACTTC. This codes for CASRPRWETQYF.

This clone has a handful of counts. The V gene is TRBV19, the J gene TRBJ2-7; 8 nucleotides line up with TRBD1. CDR3 length: 16 amino acids. With V trimmed by 5 bases and J by 0 bases, 9 bases remained unmatched. Per the germline V gene, CDR1 is LNHDA and CDR2 is SQIVND (reference sequence). This chain's CDR3 is CASSSSAGTGSYEQYF. Here the CDR3 DNA reads TGTGCCAGTAGTTCCTCGGCCGGGACAGGCTCCTACGAGCAGTACTTC. The full variable domain, completed using reference TRBV19 and TRBJ2-7, is DGGITQSPKYLFRKEGQNVTLSCEQNLNHDAMYWYRQDPGQGLRLIYYSQIVNDFQKGDIAEGYSVSREKKESFPLTVTSAQKNPTAFYLCASSSSAGTGSYEQYFGPGTRLTVT.

The chain couples TRBV28 to TRBJ2-7, with a tentative D call TRBD1 (6 bases). From germline, CDR1 is MDHEN and CDR2 SYDVKM. Trimming left V 6 bases short and J 6 bases short, with 15 bases between. The CDR3 is made up of 13 amino acids. CDR3 sequence: CASSFAGASEQYF. The CDR3 DNA is TGTGCCAGCAGCTTCGCAGGGGCGAGCGAGCAGTACTTC.

The gene calls are TRBV24-1 and TRBJ1-2; D is uncertain. V was cut by 7 bases and J by 4 bases, with 18 bases left in between. Per the germline V gene, CDR1 is KGHDR and CDR2 is SFDVKD. The CDR3 length is 15 residues. Written as DNA, the CDR3 is TGTGCCACCAGGGACGGCTACGGACTCTCCTATGGCTACACCTTC. This gives the protein CATRDGYGLSYGYTF.

V usage is TRBV6-5 and J usage is TRBJ1-2, with D possibly TRBD1 on 5 matching bases. The ends were cut back, 1 base at V and 3 bases at J, with 6 bases in the middle. The length of the CDR3 is 13 residues. CDR1 is MNHEY, CDR2 SVGAGI, per germline. CDR3 residues: CASSYLTDYGYTF. For the CDR3, the DNA is TGTGCCAGCAGTTACTTGACAGACTATGGCTACACCTTC.

The chain recombines TRBV4-3 with TRBJ2-2; TRBD1 might be the D (6 bases). V lost 4 bases and J 1 base, leaving 10 bases between the germline ends. This CDR3 contains 15 residues. Germline values: CDR1 LGHNA, CDR2 YSLEER. CDR3 residues: CASSPTGMNTGELFF. In DNA form, the CDR3 reads TGCGCCAGCAGCCCGACAGGAATGAACACCGGGGAGCTGTTTTTT.

V and J are TRBV5-5 and TRBJ1-1; 7 nucleotides align to TRBD1. Per germline, CDR1 SGHKS and CDR2 YYEKEE (reference sequence). This CDR3 is built from 15 residues. Losses at the gene ends were 4 bases for V and 0 bases for J; bases not matched to a gene: 6. The CDR3 sequence is CASSPRQGVNTEAFF. The CDR3 nucleotides read TGTGCCAGCAGCCCCAGACAGGGTGTGAACACTGAAGCTTTCTTT.

This clone turned up a few times. This sample also contains other DNA sequences that code for the same CDR3. The chain has TRBV7-3 and TRBJ2-7, with 9 bases lining up with TRBD1. CDR1 is SGHTA and CDR2 is FQGTGA in the germline V gene. The CDR3 contains 14 residues. Losses at the gene ends were 6 bases for V and 3 bases for J; bases not matched to a gene: 6. Here the CDR3 reads CASSPGTGSYEQYF. As DNA, the CDR3 is TGTGCCAGCAGTCCAGGGACAGGGAGCTACGAGCAGTACTTC.

CDR3: CASSLSRGADTQYF. The CDR3 DNA follows: TGTGCCAGCAGCTTATCGCGGGGGGCAGATACGCAGTATTTT. The chain recombines TRBV7-2 with TRBJ2-3; 8 bases align to TRBD2. Germline V gene lookup returns CDR1 SGHTA and CDR2 FQGNSA. The CDR3 runs to 14 residues. After removal of 2 bases from V and 4 bases from J, the junction contained 2 bases not matched to a gene.

This chain connects TRBV6-1 to TRBJ1-1; D ambiguous. In germline, CDR1 is MNHNS, CDR2 SASEGT. This CDR3 contains 14 residues. Trimming took 2 bases from V and 7 from J, leaving 14 bases between them. The CDR3 protein is CASSEREEVSEAFF. DNA of the CDR3: TGTGCCAGCAGTGAACGAGAGGAGGTCAGTGAAGCTTTCTTT.